Listed below are T cell receptor beta chains from one sample, sequenced in a study of T-cell reconstitution after alpha-beta-depleted transplantation in children. TCRdb re-called the PCR reads with MiXCR, one entry per CDR3 protein. The repertoire holds about 98,000 distinct CDR3 sequences, with around 6.1% as singletons. The sample was PBMCs, mostly from graft donor cells, taken 60 days after TCRalphabeta/CD19-depleted stem cell transplant. The source of these receptors is a female patient between 2 and 15 years old who had a stem cell transplant for Fanconi anemia, so the T cells may come from the graft donor. CDR3s include the opening cysteine and the closing phenylalanine or tryptophan. D genes are given only for firm matches. Clone size is given for some rows only: seen once, a few or many times, or a class if the clone is expanded.

abundance: many; j_gene: TRBJ2-7; d_gene: NA; v_gene: TRBV28; CDR3nt: TGTGCCAGCAGTTTAGGCGGCCCCCTCTACAGTGAGCAGTACTTC; CDR3aa: CASSLGGPLYSEQYF
abundance: many; j_gene: TRBJ2-7; d_gene: TRBD2; v_gene: TRBV5-1; CDR3nt: TGCGCCAGCAGCCTCCTAGCGGGAGGGTCGGCCTACGAGCAGTACTTC; CDR3aa: CASSLLAGGSAYEQYF
abundance: few; j_gene: TRBJ2-1; d_gene: TRBD2; v_gene: TRBV5-1; CDR3nt: TGCGCCAGCGGACGGGGCGGGGGGCCCAATGAGCAGTTCTTC; CDR3aa: CASGRGGGPNEQFF
abundance: NA; j_gene: TRBJ2-7; d_gene: TRBD2; v_gene: TRBV28; CDR3nt: TGTGCCAGCAGTGAGTTTGGCCTAGCGGGAGCTCGGGTCTACGAGCAGTACTTC; CDR3aa: CASSEFGLAGARVYEQYF
abundance: NA; j_gene: TRBJ2-4; d_gene: NA; v_gene: TRBV3-1; CDR3nt: TGTGCCAGCAGCCAGGGACGAGGGGGCATTCAGTACTTC; CDR3aa: CASSQGRGGIQYF
abundance: many; j_gene: TRBJ2-7; d_gene: TRBD1; v_gene: TRBV12-3/TRBV12-4; CDR3nt: TGTGCCAGTTCGGGGACAGGCCTTTACGAGCAGTACTTC; CDR3aa: CASSGTGLYEQYF
abundance: many; j_gene: TRBJ2-7; d_gene: NA; v_gene: TRBV12-3/TRBV12-4; CDR3nt: TGTGCCAGCAGTTTTAGTCAACGTACCTACGAGCAGTACTTC; CDR3aa: CASSFSQRTYEQYF
abundance: many; j_gene: TRBJ2-1; d_gene: TRBD2; v_gene: TRBV29-1; CDR3nt: TGCAGCGTTGAGGCTAGCGGGAGAGACAATGAGCAGTTCTTC; CDR3aa: CSVEASGRDNEQFF
abundance: many; j_gene: TRBJ2-3; d_gene: TRBD2; v_gene: TRBV7-9; CDR3nt: TGTGCCAGCAGCCTAGCGGGGGGGCCTGCTGATACGCAGTATTTT; CDR3aa: CASSLAGGPADTQYF
abundance: many; j_gene: TRBJ2-3; d_gene: NA; v_gene: TRBV5-1; CDR3nt: TGCGCCAGCAGCTTGAACCGCGGGGACACAGATACGCAGTATTTT; CDR3aa: CASSLNRGDTDTQYF
abundance: many; j_gene: TRBJ2-7; d_gene: NA; v_gene: TRBV5-1; CDR3nt: TGCGCCAGCAGCTTGTCCTTTAGGGGCGAGCAGTACTTC; CDR3aa: CASSLSFRGEQYF
abundance: many; j_gene: TRBJ2-7; d_gene: TRBD2; v_gene: TRBV25-1; CDR3nt: TGTGCCAGCAGTGAATGGCGGGGGGCCTACGAGCAGTACTTC; CDR3aa: CASSEWRGAYEQYF
abundance: many; j_gene: TRBJ2-3; d_gene: TRBD2; v_gene: TRBV4-2; CDR3nt: TGTGCCAGCAGCCAAGATTTACTAGCGGGACTCACAGATACGCAGTATTTT; CDR3aa: CASSQDLLAGLTDTQYF
abundance: many; j_gene: TRBJ2-1; d_gene: NA; v_gene: TRBV28; CDR3nt: TGTGCCAGCAGTCCTATTTACAATGAGCAGTTCTTC; CDR3aa: CASSPIYNEQFF
abundance: many; j_gene: TRBJ2-7; d_gene: NA; v_gene: TRBV2; CDR3nt: TGTGCCAGCAGTGAACAGGGGAGTTACTACGAGCAGTACTTC; CDR3aa: CASSEQGSYYEQYF
abundance: many; j_gene: TRBJ2-7; d_gene: NA; v_gene: TRBV7-2; CDR3nt: TGTGCCAGCAGCCAAGGGACCATAGAGATCTACGAGCAGTACTTC; CDR3aa: CASSQGTIEIYEQYF
abundance: NA; j_gene: TRBJ2-2; d_gene: NA; v_gene: TRBV25-1; CDR3nt: TGTGCCAGCAGCCCTTCCGGCACCGGGGAGCTGTTTTTT; CDR3aa: CASSPSGTGELFF
abundance: many; j_gene: TRBJ2-6; d_gene: NA; v_gene: TRBV27; CDR3nt: TGTGCCAGCAGTTTATTCATTGGGGGCTCTCTCTCTGGGGCCAACGTCCTGACTTTC; CDR3aa: CASSLFIGGSLSGANVLTF
abundance: few; j_gene: TRBJ2-7; d_gene: NA; v_gene: TRBV20-1; CDR3nt: TGCAGTGCTAGGTTCACAAGGGCGCACTACGAGCAGTACTTC; CDR3aa: CSARFTRAHYEQYF
abundance: few; j_gene: TRBJ1-1; d_gene: TRBD1; v_gene: TRBV7-6; CDR3nt: TGTGCCAGCAGCCCCCAGGGGACAGACAAAGCTTTCTTT; CDR3aa: CASSPQGTDKAFF
abundance: many; j_gene: TRBJ2-1; d_gene: TRBD2; v_gene: TRBV7-8; CDR3nt: TGTGCCAGCAGCTTTTGGGGGGATAGCGGGGTTAGTTATGAGCAGTTCTTC; CDR3aa: CASSFWGDSGVSYEQFF
abundance: many; j_gene: TRBJ2-2; d_gene: NA; v_gene: TRBV6-5; CDR3nt: TGTGCCAGTCAGGGTCTCGGGGAGCTGTTTTTT; CDR3aa: CASQGLGELFF
abundance: many; j_gene: TRBJ2-4; d_gene: NA; v_gene: TRBV12-3/TRBV12-4; CDR3nt: TGTGCCAGCAGTTTCTCAGGGCCGGAAAACATTCAGTACTTC; CDR3aa: CASSFSGPENIQYF
abundance: few; j_gene: TRBJ2-7; d_gene: NA; v_gene: TRBV3-1; CDR3nt: TGTGCCAGCAGCCGCGGACGGACGGCCGGGTACTTC; CDR3aa: CASSRGRTAGYF
abundance: few; j_gene: TRBJ2-5; d_gene: NA; v_gene: TRBV7-8; CDR3nt: TGTGCCAGCAGCTTCTTTTCTCTCTGGGGGGTTAGAGAGACCCAGTACTTC; CDR3aa: CASSFFSLWGVRETQYF
abundance: many; j_gene: TRBJ2-1; d_gene: NA; v_gene: TRBV20-1; CDR3nt: TGCAGTGCCTACAGAAACAATGAGCAGTTCTTC; CDR3aa: CSAYRNNEQFF
abundance: NA; j_gene: TRBJ2-7; d_gene: NA; v_gene: TRBV9; CDR3nt: TGTGCCAGCAGCCCAGGGGGGGGCGAGCAGTACTTC; CDR3aa: CASSPGGGEQYF
abundance: once; j_gene: TRBJ2-5; d_gene: NA; v_gene: TRBV11-1; CDR3nt: TGTGCCAGCAGCTTTAGAGGGGTGGAGACCCAGTACTTC; CDR3aa: CASSFRGVETQYF
abundance: many; j_gene: TRBJ2-4; d_gene: NA; v_gene: TRBV20-1; CDR3nt: TGCAGTGCTAGAGATCGGTGGGCGCAGGGAAACAAAAACATTCAGTACTTC; CDR3aa: CSARDRWAQGNKNIQYF
abundance: NA; j_gene: TRBJ1-2; d_gene: TRBD1; v_gene: TRBV20-1; CDR3nt: TGCAGTGGGGCCAATGCGATGGGACAGAACTATGGCTACACCTTC; CDR3aa: CSGANAMGQNYGYTF
abundance: few; j_gene: TRBJ2-2; d_gene: NA; v_gene: TRBV9; CDR3nt: TGTGCCAGCAGCCTGGTTCCGTCTCGGAACACCGGGGAGCTGTTTTTT; CDR3aa: CASSLVPSRNTGELFF
abundance: many; j_gene: TRBJ1-3; d_gene: NA; v_gene: TRBV20-1; CDR3nt: TGCAGTGCTAGAGACTTCTCTGGAAACACCATATATTTT; CDR3aa: CSARDFSGNTIYF
abundance: many; j_gene: TRBJ2-7; d_gene: NA; v_gene: TRBV20-1; CDR3nt: TGCAGTGCTAGAGGGAGGGTATACTACGAGCAGTACTTC; CDR3aa: CSARGRVYYEQYF
abundance: few; j_gene: TRBJ2-1; d_gene: TRBD1; v_gene: TRBV14; CDR3nt: TGTGCCAGCAGCCAAGAAACCGGGACAGTGCGGTTCTTC; CDR3aa: CASSQETGTVRFF
abundance: NA; j_gene: TRBJ1-1; d_gene: TRBD1; v_gene: TRBV5-4; CDR3nt: TGTGCCAGCAGCTGGGACAGGGGGAACACTGAAGCTTTCTTT; CDR3aa: CASSWDRGNTEAFF
abundance: many; j_gene: TRBJ2-1; d_gene: TRBD2; v_gene: TRBV5-1; CDR3nt: TGCGCCAGCAGCTTGGCCTTCCGAGCGGGAAATGAGCAGTTCTTC; CDR3aa: CASSLAFRAGNEQFF
abundance: few; j_gene: TRBJ1-1; d_gene: NA; v_gene: TRBV11-3; CDR3nt: TGTGCCAGCAGCCTCAACAAGGGCGAAGCTTTCTTT; CDR3aa: CASSLNKGEAFF
abundance: many; j_gene: TRBJ2-2; d_gene: TRBD1; v_gene: TRBV6-5; CDR3nt: TGTGCCAGCAGTTTCGCCGGGACAGGGGGCCCCGGGGAGCTGTTTTTT; CDR3aa: CASSFAGTGGPGELFF
abundance: many; j_gene: TRBJ2-5; d_gene: TRBD2; v_gene: TRBV20-1; CDR3nt: TGCAGTGCTAGACATTATGTTTGGGCGGGAGAGGAGACCCAGTACTTC; CDR3aa: CSARHYVWAGEETQYF
abundance: many; j_gene: TRBJ2-5; d_gene: TRBD2; v_gene: TRBV29-1; CDR3nt: TGCAGCGTTGATAGGCGGGAGGGCCGAACACTTACGCTAAGACAAGAGACCCAGTACTTC; CDR3aa: CSVDRREGRTLTLRQETQYF
abundance: many; j_gene: TRBJ2-1; d_gene: NA; v_gene: TRBV2; CDR3nt: TGTGCCAGCAGTGTTCTACTATACAATGAGCAGTTCTTC; CDR3aa: CASSVLLYNEQFF
abundance: many; j_gene: TRBJ1-2; d_gene: TRBD1; v_gene: TRBV29-1; CDR3nt: TGCAGCGCTATACAGGGGCCCGTCTTGGGCTACACCTTC; CDR3aa: CSAIQGPVLGYTF
abundance: NA; j_gene: TRBJ1-1; d_gene: NA; v_gene: TRBV9; CDR3nt: TGTGCCAGCAGCGTAGTAGGGCGGGACACTGAAGCTTTCTTT; CDR3aa: CASSVVGRDTEAFF
abundance: many; j_gene: TRBJ2-2; d_gene: NA; v_gene: TRBV7-6; CDR3nt: TGTGCCAGCAGCCACGACCCGAACACCGGGGAGCTGTTTTTT; CDR3aa: CASSHDPNTGELFF
abundance: few; j_gene: TRBJ2-5; d_gene: NA; v_gene: TRBV7-9; CDR3nt: TGTGCCAGCAGACGAATCAGAGAGACCCAGTACTTC; CDR3aa: CASRRIRETQYF
abundance: many; j_gene: TRBJ2-5; d_gene: TRBD1; v_gene: TRBV29-1; CDR3nt: TGCAGCGTTGATTGGACAGGGCAAGAGACCCAGTACTTC; CDR3aa: CSVDWTGQETQYF
abundance: many; j_gene: TRBJ2-7; d_gene: NA; v_gene: TRBV28; CDR3nt: TGTGCCAGCAGTTTACAAGGGTCCGAGCAGTACTTC; CDR3aa: CASSLQGSEQYF